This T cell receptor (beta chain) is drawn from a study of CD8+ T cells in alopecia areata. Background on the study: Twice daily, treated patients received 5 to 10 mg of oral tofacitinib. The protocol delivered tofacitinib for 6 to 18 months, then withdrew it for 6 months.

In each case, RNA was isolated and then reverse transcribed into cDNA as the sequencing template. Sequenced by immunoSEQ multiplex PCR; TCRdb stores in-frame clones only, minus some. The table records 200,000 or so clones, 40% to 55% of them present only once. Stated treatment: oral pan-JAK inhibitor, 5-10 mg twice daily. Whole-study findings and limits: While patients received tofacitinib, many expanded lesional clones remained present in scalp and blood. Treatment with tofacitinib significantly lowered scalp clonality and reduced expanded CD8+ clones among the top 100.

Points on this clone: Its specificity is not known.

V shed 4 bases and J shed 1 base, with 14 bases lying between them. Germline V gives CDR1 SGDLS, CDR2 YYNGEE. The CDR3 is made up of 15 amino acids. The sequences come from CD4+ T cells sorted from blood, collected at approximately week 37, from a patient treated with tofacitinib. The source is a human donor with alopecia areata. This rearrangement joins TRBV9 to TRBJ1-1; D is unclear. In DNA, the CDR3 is TGTGCCAGCAGCCCCCAAACGGCCCCGAACACTGAAGCTTTCTTT. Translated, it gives CASSPQTAPNTEAFF.